These 28 T cell receptor beta chains were sequenced from one sample in a study of T-cell reconstitution after alpha-beta-depleted transplantation in children. Using unique molecular identifiers, the investigators prepared the TCRbeta library. TCRdb called the PCR reads again in MiXCR, with one record for every CDR3 protein. The sample includes fewer than 550,000 distinct CDR3 sequences, 15% to 20% seen only once; the top ten take under 30%. The input for sequencing was PBMCs, mostly from graft donor cells, taken 360 days after TCRalphabeta/CD19-depleted stem cell transplant. These receptors were collected from a boy less than two years old who had a stem cell transplant for Wiskott-Aldrich syndrome, so the T cells may come from the graft donor.

This clonotype was detected only a few times. This chain uses TRBV6-1 with TRBJ1-1; D call uncertain. This CDR3 is built from 14 residues. The germline gives CDR1 MNHNS, CDR2 SASEGT. Between the trimmed V and J ends, which lost 5 bases and 5 bases, there was a span of 15 bases. The CDR3 sequence is CASSPHSKSTEAFF. The CDR3 DNA sequence: TGTGCCAGCAGTCCCCACAGTAAGAGTACTGAAGCTTTCTTT.

The CDR3 sequence: CASSLGNLNTEAFF. The CDR3, as DNA: TGCGCCAGCAGCTTGGGAAACTTGAACACTGAAGCTTTCTTT. The chain is built from TRBV5-1 and TRBJ1-1, with D unresolved. CDR3 length: 14 amino acids. CDR1 SGHRS and CDR2 YFSETQ come from the germline V gene. V lost 0 bases to trimming and J lost 0 bases, with 6 bases between them. Full variable domain (remainder filled in from reference TRBV5-1 and TRBJ1-1): KAGVTQTPRYLIKTRGQQVTLSCSPISGHRSVSWYQQTPGQGLQFLFEYFSETQRNKGNFPGRFSGRQFSNSRSEMNVSTLELGDSALYLCASSLGNLNTEAFFGQGTRLTVV.

The J gene is TRBJ2-2, the V gene TRBV5-1; no clear D gene. From germline, CDR1 is SGHRS and CDR2 YFSETQ. V lost 2 bases to trimming and J lost 6 bases, with 8 bases between them. The CDR3 is 13 residues long. CDR3 sequence reads: CASSFRAAGELFF. The CDR3 coding sequence is TGCGCCAGCAGCTTCCGTGCGGCCGGGGAGCTGTTTTTT.

There are a few counts of this clonotype. The chain joins TRBV2 to TRBJ2-7; the match to TRBD1 covers 8 bases. Germline V gene lookup returns CDR1 SNHLY and CDR2 FYNNEI. V lost 1 base and J lost 4; bases outside the gene matches: 12. This CDR3 has 17 amino acids. The DNA for the CDR3 is TGTGCCAGCAGTGAAGTTCGTACAGGGGGGTTGAGGTACGAGCAGTACTTC. Translated: CASSEVRTGGLRYEQYF.

The rearrangement links TRBV9 to TRBJ2-2; TRBD2 agrees at 8 bases. This CDR3 spans 14 amino acids. CDR1 and CDR2 (germline): SGDLS, YYNGEE. V lost 3 bases and J lost 5; bases outside the gene matches: 3. The CDR3 DNA reads TGTGCCAGCAGCGGCGGGGGGAAGACCGGGGAGCTGTTTTTT. Protein sequence: CASSGGGKTGELFF.

This clonotype was observed many times. The rearrangement uses TRBV12-3 or TRBV12-4 and TRBJ2-3, with TRBD2 identical over 11 bases. The CDR3 covers 16 residues. Losses at the gene ends were 3 bases for V and 2 bases for J; bases not matched to a gene: 4. CDR3 sequence reads: CASSFVAGGVTDTQYF. The CDR3 DNA follows: TGTGCCAGCAGTTTCGTAGCGGGAGGGGTCACAGATACGCAGTATTTT.

The sample holds a few counts of this clonotype. This chain links TRBV19 with TRBJ2-5; possible D gene TRBD1, 6 bases. CDR1 is LNHDA, CDR2 SQIVND, per germline (reference sequence). Trimming took off 5 bases at V and 3 bases at J, with 10 bases between the two ends. There are 13 residues in the CDR3. The CDR3 nucleotides read TGTGCCAGTAGTTTTACAGGGAAAGAGACCCAGTACTTC. Translating gives CASSFTGKETQYF.

The rearrangement links TRBV20-1 to TRBJ2-1; 8 nucleotides match TRBD2. This CDR3 region has 17 residues. Germline V gene lookup returns CDR1 DFQATT and CDR2 SNEGSKA (reference sequence). Unmatched junction bases numbered 20, after V lost 1 base and J lost 12 bases. The CDR3 reads CSARAGGGMGISRRQFF. For the CDR3, the DNA is TGCAGTGCTAGAGCCGGGGGGGGAATGGGGATCTCGAGGAGGCAGTTCTTC.

This clonotype has only a few counts. V is TRBV20-1 and J is TRBJ2-3, with D maybe TRBD1 (6 bases). The CDR3 length is 12 residues. Trimming left V 3 bases short and J 7 bases short, with 11 bases between. Per the germline V gene, CDR1 is DFQATT and CDR2 is SNEGSKA (reference sequence). The chain's CDR3 is CSARRTGHTQYF. CDR3 nucleotide sequence: TGCAGTGCTAGGAGAACAGGGCATACGCAGTATTTT.

This clonotype was recorded a few times. The V and J genes are TRBV6-2 or TRBV6-3 and TRBJ1-6; perhaps TRBD1 as D (5 bases). There are 16 residues in the CDR3. In germline, CDR1 is MNHEY, CDR2 SVGEGT. Trimming took 6 bases from V and 6 from J, leaving 18 bases between them. The CDR3 DNA reads TGTGCCAGCAGCGACAGCACCCGTTCGGGTAATTCACCCCTCCACTTT. Translated: CASSDSTRSGNSPLHF.

The V gene is TRBV24-1, the J gene TRBJ2-5, with a possible D match to TRBD1 (6 bases). The germline CDR1 and CDR2 sequences are KGHDR and SFDVKD. With 3 bases removed from V and 5 bases from J, the gap between germline ends came to 9 bases. CDR3 length equals 13 residues. The CDR3 protein is CATSDNRDETQYF. CDR3 in DNA: TGTGCCACCAGTGATAACAGGGATGAGACCCAGTACTTC.

This clonotype has a handful of counts. CDR3 sequence reads: CASSDTRLVSNEQFF. For the CDR3, the DNA is TGTGCCAGCAGCGACACTCGGCTTGTATCCAATGAGCAGTTCTTC. This chain joins TRBV5-6 and TRBJ2-1; D is unclear. The germline V gene has CDR1 SGHDT and CDR2 YYEEEE. The CDR3 extends over 15 amino acids. Trimming removed 4 bases at V and 6 bases at J, with 17 bases between.

The chain joins TRBV7-7 to TRBJ2-5; D uncertain. Looked up from germline, CDR1 is SSHAT and CDR2 is FNYEAQ (reference sequence). This CDR3 contains 10 residues. The V end lost 5 bases, the J end lost 9 bases, and 7 bases lay between the germline ends. CDR3 sequence: CASSPMAQYF. In nucleotides, the CDR3 is TGTGCCAGCAGCCCGATGGCCCAGTACTTC.

This clonotype was seen a handful of times. J is TRBJ2-6 and V is TRBV7-9; TRBD2 might be the D (5 bases). Trimming took 7 bases from V and 3 from J, leaving 10 bases between them. Germline V gives CDR1 SEHNR, CDR2 FQNEAQ (reference sequence). CDR3 size: 14 residues. CDR3 in DNA: TGTGCCAGCACCCGCAGCGGTGGGGCCAACGTCCTGACTTTC. This encodes CASTRSGGANVLTF.

The CDR3 nucleotides are TGTGCCAGCAGTAACCGAGGGAGACCGAACACCGGGGAGCTGTTTTTT. This codes for CASSNRGRPNTGELFF. The V gene is TRBV25-1, the J gene TRBJ2-2, with a possible D match to TRBD2 (5 bases). Trimming cost V 5 bases and J 0 bases, with 13 bases left between them. Germline values: CDR1 MGHDK, CDR2 SYGVNS. CDR3 size: 16 residues.

The chain is built from TRBV20-1 and TRBJ2-1; a possible D gene is TRBD2 (5 bases). The V gene's germline CDR1 is DFQATT and CDR2 SNEGSKA (reference sequence). This CDR3 is 16 amino acids long. Trimming shortened V by 3 bases and J by 0 bases, and 15 bases separated the two germline ends. Written as DNA, the CDR3 is TGCAGTGCTAGGGCCGGACTTAGGAGCTCCTACAATGAGCAGTTCTTC. This codes for CSARAGLRSSYNEQFF.

This clonotype was detected a few times. The J gene is TRBJ2-5, the V gene TRBV7-9; TRBD1 might be the D (6 bases). Germline CDR1 and CDR2: SEHNR and FQNEAQ (reference sequence). V was clipped by 2 bases and J by 1 base, with 11 bases between them. CDR3 length: 15 residues. The CDR3 protein is CASSLTGFLQETQYF. CDR3 DNA: TGTGCCAGCAGCTTAACAGGGTTCCTCCAAGAGACCCAGTACTTC.

This clonotype was counted a few times. V and J are TRBV27 and TRBJ2-1; 8 nucleotides match TRBD2. The CDR3 consists of 17 residues. V was clipped by 4 bases and J by 2 bases; unmatched bases: 10. Germline V gene lookup returns CDR1 MNHEY and CDR2 SMNVEV (reference sequence). This chain's CDR3 is CASSSRGGIKTYNEQFF. The CDR3 DNA reads as TGTGCCAGCAGTTCACGGGGGGGGATTAAGACCTACAATGAGCAGTTCTTC.

This clonotype has just a few counts. The chain carries TRBV20-1 and TRBJ2-1; D is ambiguous. The CDR3 runs to 14 residues. CDR1 DFQATT and CDR2 SNEGSKA come from the germline V gene (reference sequence). Trimming removed 6 bases from V and 9 bases from J, with 21 bases in between. In nucleotides, the CDR3 is TGCAGTGCGGTTATCTGGCAGGTTTATTCTGAGCAGTTCTTC. Encoded protein: CSAVIWQVYSEQFF.

The chain employs TRBV6-2 or TRBV6-3 and TRBJ1-5; D not resolved. CDR1 and CDR2 from the germline V gene are MNHEY and SVGEGT. The CDR3 consists of 14 residues. V lost 2 bases, J lost 7 bases, and 12 bases lay in between. The CDR3: CASSYLPGQQPQHF. The CDR3 DNA is TGTGCCAGCAGTTACCTCCCCGGTCAGCAGCCCCAGCATTTT.

This clonotype was detected only a few times. V is TRBV12-3 or TRBV12-4 and J is TRBJ2-7; 12 bases agree with TRBD2. Losses at the gene ends were 3 bases for V and 6 bases for J; bases not matched to a gene: 6. The CDR3 extends over 15 amino acids. For the CDR3, the DNA is TGTGCCAGCAGTTTCCAGACTAGCGGGAGAGGCGAGCAGTACTTC. This encodes CASSFQTSGRGEQYF.

This clonotype appeared a few times. The chain combines TRBV20-1 with TRBJ1-5; D is uncertain. The CDR3 length is 14 residues. Trimming cost V 3 bases and J 3 bases, with 12 bases left between them. Germline V gene data show CDR1 as DFQATT and CDR2 as SNEGSKA (reference sequence). The CDR3: CSASMALINQPQHF. Written as DNA, the CDR3 is TGCAGTGCTAGCATGGCCTTGATCAATCAGCCCCAGCATTTT.

This clonotype has ten or more counts. The chain is built from TRBV4-3 and TRBJ1-2; a possible D gene is TRBD1 (5 bases). This CDR3 contains 15 residues. Deletions cut 3 bases from V and 2 bases from J, with 13 bases between. Germline V gives CDR1 LGHNA, CDR2 YSLEER. As DNA, the CDR3 is TGCGCCAGCAGCCATAACTTACAGGCCAACTATGGCTACACCTTC. It codes for CASSHNLQANYGYTF.

This clonotype showed up many times. The chain carries TRBV5-1 and TRBJ2-1; possible D gene TRBD1, 5 bases. Per the germline V gene, CDR1 is SGHRS and CDR2 is YFSETQ. This CDR3 has 12 residues. V was trimmed by 2 bases and J by 6 bases, leaving 6 bases between them. CDR3: CASSFRGNEQFF. CDR3 nucleotide sequence: TGCGCCAGCAGCTTTAGGGGCAATGAGCAGTTCTTC.

The J gene is TRBJ2-7, the V gene TRBV10-3, with 12 bases fitting TRBD2. The germline V gene has CDR1 ENHRY and CDR2 SYGVKD. This CDR3 has 14 amino acids. V was clipped by 6 bases and J by 2 bases; unmatched bases: 2. Here the CDR3 reads CAIRPSGGAYEQYF. The CDR3 DNA reads TGTGCCATCAGACCTAGCGGGGGGGCCTACGAGCAGTACTTC.

The rearrangement joins TRBV28 to TRBJ2-7; no clear D. Germline V CDR1 and CDR2: MDHEN, SYDVKM. Trimming shortened V by 3 bases and J by 7 bases, and 10 bases separated the two germline ends. The CDR3 contains 12 residues. CDR3 loop: CASSFRLWEQYF. DNA for the CDR3: TGTGCCAGCAGTTTTAGGTTGTGGGAGCAGTACTTC.

This clonotype was counted a few times. The J gene is TRBJ2-3, the V gene TRBV7-8; D is perhaps TRBD2 (6 bases). CDR1 SGHVS and CDR2 FQNEAQ come from the germline V gene. Trimming removed 7 bases at V and 6 bases at J, with 17 bases between. This CDR3 has 14 residues. The CDR3 sequence is CASTRGGSWDTQYF. CDR3 DNA: TGTGCCAGCACCCGGGGAGGTAGTTGGGATACGCAGTATTTT.

The chain has TRBV29-1 and TRBJ2-5; D is possibly TRBD1 or TRBD2 (5 bases each). The CDR3 has 12 residues. V shed 4 bases and J shed 3 bases, with 9 bases lying between them. Germline CDR1 is SQVTM and CDR2 is ANQGSEA. CDR3 residues: CSVGGTEETQYF. CDR3 coding DNA: TGCAGCGTTGGGGGGACGGAAGAGACCCAGTACTTC.